This TCR beta chain was identified during a study of cytomegalovirus exposure and HLA in healthy donors (dated by TCRdb to about 2017). About the study as a whole: According to an earlier analysis of 587 of the donors, about 179 million T cells yielded roughly 110 million unique TCR beta sequences and about 280 Gb of sequence data. In a later genetic analysis, genome-wide SNP genotypes for about 60% of the 666 donors were used, and that subset was treated as a discovery cohort. Typing coverage varied by locus: roughly 620-640 donors for A, B, C, DRB1 and DQB1; more than 500 for DQA1; over 600 for DPA1; 450 to 480 for DPB1. An early release that covered 640 HLA-typed donors contained around 300 gigabases of sequencing data and tens of millions of unique TCR sequences. Along with the 666-subject first cohort, a separate validation cohort of around 110 different subjects was used. Among approximately 370 genotyped donors of the cohort, an average of roughly 230,000 unique TCR beta nucleotide sequences was sequenced per donor, of which 15% to 20% were non-productive. Of the approximately 400 genotyped donors, 75% to 85% were placed in the genetic ancestry cluster associated with self-reported Caucasian donors. In an earlier analysis of 587 of the donors, high-throughput TCR beta sequencing was used to judge whether each TCR beta V gene segment behaved as functional or pseudogenic. Alongside the repertoire data, information on donor age, sex, ethnicity and CMV serostatus was compiled. The study used immunosequencing to profile the T cell repertoires of approximately 630 subjects and linked those repertoires to cytomegalovirus serostatus. Because of strong linkage in the cohort, four to six DR-DQ haplotypes were treated as single units for association and clustering. In the later analysis, no new phenotypic data were used to find candidate immune exposures; instead, reliance was placed on TCR beta sequences and their occurrence across donors. High-throughput TCR immunosequencing, statistical association of individual TCRs with disease status, and machine learning were combined to predict cytomegalovirus infection status. A later analysis re-examined previously published TCR beta repertoires from about 700 donors and added high-resolution HLA genotyping to investigate patterns of TCR occurrence. All discovery cohort repertoires had been generated using a single sequencing platform. The study aimed to test whether signatures of past pathogen exposure could be identified by cataloging public T cell receptors. HLA typing included class I and class II loci at four-digit resolution.

In total, 630 or so healthy bone marrow donors made up the cohort. At the time of sampling, all cohort members were nominally healthy, though unrecorded immune exposures were likely present. The donor tested CMV seropositive and was one of the 289 seropositive cohort members. A peripheral blood sample was collected from each donor, and TCR beta sequencing was performed on peripheral blood mononuclear cells. Genomic DNA extraction from the blood cell samples was performed with the Qiagen DNeasy Blood Extraction Kit. Study-wide findings and limitations: A further reported finding was that TCR beta sequences accurately predicted the HLA-A and HLA-B alleles for most subjects in the first cohort. It was suggested by the authors that the approach could potentially be generalized to other disease states and immunological phenotypes. The cohort was sequenced for TCR beta chains only, and without alpha or paired-chain data the features that could be detected were limited. Because counts were too low, about 18 rarely observed V segments, including chromosome 9 orphons, were left out of the earlier analysis of a few hundred of the donors. In a later genetic analysis, fewer N-insertions in productive TCRs were reported among donors in an Asian-associated ancestry cluster than the 666-donor mean. A later analysis reported that several top co-occurrence clusters appeared linked to parvovirus B19, influenza, CMV and Epstein-Barr virus. Most TCR sequences were seen in very few donors, while some public TCRs were found in many individuals. Linkage disequilibrium might explain the correlated functional status among segregating V segments, but an unknown experimental factor could not be ruled out. CMV serostatus was the only immune exposure information available for the cohort. In a later analysis, the rate of TCR association differed among HLA loci, with DRB1 alleles having the most associated TCRs and HLA-C alleles having the fewest. Presence/absence analyses assumed roughly uniform sequencing depth across donors, an assumption that may not hold. A group of highly shared sequence variants was considered likely to be a technical artifact of the sequencing pipeline. Because HLA typing was unavailable for some donors at each locus, only the typed subset was used in association tests. Because the 87-base-pair reads could not distinguish some IMGT-functional V segments, including TRBV6-2 and TRBV6-3, those segments were excluded. In vitro tests confirmed that a few of the cytomegalovirus-associated TCR beta chains recognize cytomegalovirus antigens. A later analysis associated 15,000 or so TCR beta sequences with specific HLA alleles at a false discovery rate of 0.05. An association between a missense DCLRE1C variant and V-gene and J-gene trimming of TCR beta chains was found in a later genetic analysis and replicated in an independent cohort. In a later analysis, most CMV-associated TCR beta chains were found to appear HLA-restricted, with HLA associations seemingly driven largely by CMV exposure. The study listed around 160 TCR beta chains as associated with cytomegalovirus. The classifier was reported to diagnose cytomegalovirus status with high specificity and sensitivity in both the original cohort and the validation cohort. Compared with equally common non-associated chains, HLA-associated TCR beta chains in a later analysis were more clonally expanded and had lower generation probabilities. Strong co-occurrence of HLA alleles, especially DR and DQ, made assigning TCR associations to individual alleles difficult. In an earlier analysis of approximately 590 of the donors, most TCR beta V segments appeared in productive rearrangements about 87% or about 30% of the time, broadly matching IMGT annotations.

A word on this clone: Its antigen is currently not known. Within one base of it there is no much larger clone, and no base qualities were kept.

The library was obtained by the immunoSEQ multiplex PCR assay. For the multiplex PCR, a mixture combining 60 forward primers for TCR Vbeta segments and 13 reverse primers for TCR Jbeta segments was used. A multiplex PCR assay on genomic DNA amplified the CDR3 region of rearranged TCR beta genes. Amplified TCR beta libraries were sequenced as 87-base-pair reads on the Illumina HiSeq System. The original methods were these. A later analysis counted 65 million to 90 million unique TCR beta chains across the 690 or so repertoires, and around 9.9 million of these chains were shared by at least two donors. Raw reads were error-corrected and collapsed into unique sequences with a nearest-neighbor algorithm that merged closely related sequences to remove PCR and sequencing errors. CDR3 sequences were aligned to IMGT reference sequences to assign V, D and J gene segments. For a sequence to be retained, a match of at least six nucleotides was required to both a V gene segment and a J gene segment. Rearrangements were called productive when the CDR3 lacked stop codons and stayed in frame with V and J; all others were non-productive. Following IMGT convention, CDR3 was defined as the stretch from the second conserved V-encoded cysteine to the conserved J-encoded phenylalanine. In an earlier analysis of just under 600 of the donors, sequences lacking an unambiguous match to a single V gene segment were excluded. An earlier analysis of fewer than 750 of the donors classified V segments as functional when productive rearrangements were above 56.7% and as segregating when the standard deviation between donors was above 5%. A statistical classification framework was built to diagnose cytomegalovirus status from the catalog of TCR beta chain sequences. A later analysis assigned V and J genes by comparing TCR nucleotide sequences with IMGT/GENE-DB human TR gene sequences. In a later analysis, CDR3 sequences and most-parsimonious VDJ recombination scenarios were assigned using the TCRdist pipeline. In a later analysis, each TCR beta chain was defined by its CDR3 amino acid sequence together with its V-gene family, and reads without a unique V-gene family were excluded. In a later analysis, some 600 highly shared, low-generation-probability nucleotide sequences were removed to address suspected cross-contamination and a sequencing artifact. For each public chain, a later analysis derived a clonal expansion index from normalized ranks of inferred template counts within each repertoire. Generation probabilities in a later analysis came from a VDJ recombination model fitted to out-of-frame rearrangements, and those results were checked against IGoR. A later analysis scored TCR-TCR, TCR-HLA and TCR-CMV co-occurrence with hypergeometric tests, applying a repertoire-size bias correction to TCR pairs. To estimate false discovery rates, a later analysis permuted the HLA or CMV assignments 20 times. In a later analysis, co-occurring TCRs were grouped with DBSCAN, and TCRdist sequence similarity was added when clustering was performed within HLA-allele-positive subsets. Repertoires with fewer than 30,000 or more than 120,000 public chains were left out of co-occurrence clustering, as were a handful of repertoires with anomalous nucleotide sharing. This immuneACCESS table, as held by TCRdb, lists in-frame sequences with V and J called but not all clones. Of the missing ones, under half trace to an unresolved V gene in checked studies; the others have no known cause. That table gives V, J and clone size, and the DNA gave D and trimming. This sample holds tens of thousands of clones; 67% were observed only once. The ten largest make up less than 8% of the sample.

The CDR3, from cysteine to phenylalanine, totals 14 residues. Solely the CDR3 DNA is kept, with 42 bases framed from the first base. CDR1 GTSNPN and CDR2 SVGIG are derived from the germline V gene (reference sequence). V ends up 0 bases short and J 7 bases short, with an unmatched junction base count of 4. Sequencing input: PBMCs. The sequence derives from a woman aged 50 to 60 in good health and CMV-seropositive. The V and J segments used are TRBV30 and TRBJ2-1; 9 middle bases align to TRBD2. The CDR3 protein: CAWSVSGGLNEQFF. The nucleotide sequence is TGTGCCTGGAGTGTGAGCGGGGGGCTTAATGAGCAGTTCTTC.